This T cell receptor (beta chain) comes out of a study of T cells in narcolepsy. Study results and caveats: Comparing one patient's CSF and blood CD4+ clonotypes highlighted HCRT- and TRIB2-specific autoreactive clonotypes.

Profiling relied on immunoSEQ multiplex PCR, and the TCRdb table lists in-frame clones only, not all of them. This sample has about 27,000 clones, with less than 85% found just once. About this clone: Its specificity is unknown.

The source is a human donor in good health. The sample taken for sequencing was memory (CD45RA-) CD4+ T cells from blood.

In DNA form, the CDR3 reads TGCGCCAGCAGCCCCGACAGGGGGGTAGGCACAGATACGCAGTATTTT. Its translation: CASSPDRGVGTDTQYF. The chain links TRBV5-1 to TRBJ2-3; 9 bases are shared with TRBD1. The CDR3 loop spans 16 amino acids. CDR1 is SGHRS, CDR2 YFSETQ, per germline. J was trimmed by 1 base and V by 4 bases; bases with no gene match: 7.